These T cell receptor beta chains were read from a single sample in a study of OX40 agonist ivuxolimab in advanced cancers. Data came from immunoSEQ multiplex PCR; TCRdb stores just in-frame clones and leaves some out. The repertoire includes tens of thousands of clones, over 75% of them detected once, and 1.5% to 2% sits in the top ten. The input for sequencing was CD4+ or CD8+ T cells sorted from blood, taken in a trial of the OX40 agonist ivuxolimab. These receptors were collected from an adult with an advanced solid tumor such as melanoma, head and neck, liver or kidney cancer. The CDR3 runs from the conserved cysteine through the conserved F or W. The D gene is left open where the match is weak. The listing skips clone size in some rows; elsewhere it reads once, few, many or a size class.

clone size: few
V gene: TRBV20-1
D gene: -
J gene: TRBJ1-1
CDR3 protein: CSARRGEAFF
CDR3 DNA: TGCAGTGCTAGGAGGGGTGAAGCTTTCTTT

clone size: -
V gene: TRBV7-8
D gene: -
J gene: TRBJ2-5
CDR3 protein: CASSATGVRQETQYF
CDR3 DNA: TGTGCCAGCAGCGCGACCGGGGTCAGACAAGAGACCCAGTACTTC

clone size: -
V gene: TRBV4-2
D gene: TRBD2
J gene: TRBJ2-4
CDR3 protein: CASSQHSGASLNIQYF
CDR3 DNA: TGTGCCAGCAGCCAGCATAGCGGGGCCTCCTTAAACATTCAGTACTTC

clone size: -
V gene: TRBV2
D gene: TRBD2
J gene: TRBJ2-1
CDR3 protein: CASSVKAGPYNEQFF
CDR3 DNA: TGTGCCAGCAGTGTAAAAGCGGGACCCTACAATGAGCAGTTCTTC

clone size: -
V gene: TRBV15
D gene: -
J gene: TRBJ1-1
CDR3 protein: CATSSYGVTEAFF
CDR3 DNA: TGTGCCACCAGCTCCTATGGGGTAACTGAAGCTTTCTTT

clone size: -
V gene: TRBV4-1
D gene: -
J gene: TRBJ1-6
CDR3 protein: CASSQEPGYHSPLHF
CDR3 DNA: TGCGCCAGCAGCCAAGAGCCAGGGTACCATTCACCCCTCCACTTT

clone size: -
V gene: TRBV7-9
D gene: -
J gene: TRBJ2-2
CDR3 protein: CASSSSTGELFF
CDR3 DNA: TGTGCCAGCAGCTCTTCCACCGGGGAGCTGTTTTTT

clone size: -
V gene: TRBV5-4
D gene: -
J gene: TRBJ1-6
CDR3 protein: CASSLVTANSPLHF
CDR3 DNA: TGTGCCAGCAGCTTGGTAACAGCGAATTCACCCCTCCACTTT

clone size: -
V gene: TRBV5-6
D gene: -
J gene: TRBJ1-4
CDR3 protein: CASSLGMDSRGEKLFF
CDR3 DNA: TGTGCCAGCAGCCTGGGGATGGACAGCAGAGGTGAAAAACTGTTTTTT

clone size: -
V gene: TRBV6-5
D gene: -
J gene: TRBJ2-2
CDR3 protein: CASSPRGTGELFF
CDR3 DNA: TGTGCCAGCAGTCCCCGCGGGACCGGGGAGCTGTTTTTT

clone size: -
V gene: TRBV6-6
D gene: TRBD1
J gene: TRBJ2-1
CDR3 protein: CASRYGDSKNNEQFF
CDR3 DNA: TGTGCCAGCAGGTACGGGGACAGCAAAAACAATGAGCAGTTCTTC

clone size: -
V gene: TRBV27
D gene: TRBD1
J gene: TRBJ2-6
CDR3 protein: CASSLWGQRSSGANVLTF
CDR3 DNA: TGTGCCAGCAGTTTATGGGGACAGCGGAGCTCTGGGGCCAACGTCCTGACTTTC

clone size: -
V gene: TRBV19
D gene: -
J gene: TRBJ1-4
CDR3 protein: CASRWGPLEEKLFF
CDR3 DNA: TGTGCCAGCAGATGGGGCCCGCTGGAAGAAAAACTGTTTTTT

clone size: -
V gene: TRBV18
D gene: TRBD1
J gene: TRBJ1-2
CDR3 protein: CASSLKQGTHYGYTF
CDR3 DNA: TGTGCCAGCTCACTAAAACAGGGGACCCACTATGGCTACACCTTC

clone size: -
V gene: TRBV30
D gene: -
J gene: TRBJ2-4
CDR3 protein: CAFQEGNAKNIQYF
CDR3 DNA: TGTGCCTTCCAGGAGGGGAATGCCAAAAACATTCAGTACTTC

clone size: -
V gene: TRBV5-1
D gene: -
J gene: TRBJ2-5
CDR3 protein: CASSLADWTQETQYF
CDR3 DNA: TGCGCCAGCAGCTTGGCTGACTGGACCCAAGAGACCCAGTACTTC

clone size: -
V gene: TRBV29-1
D gene: -
J gene: TRBJ2-1
CDR3 protein: CSVGRTANTYNEQFF
CDR3 DNA: TGCAGCGTCGGACGGACCGCAAACACCTACAATGAGCAGTTCTTC